These 2 T cell receptor beta chains were sequenced from one sample in a study of human T cells and chemical hapten exposure (dated by TCRdb to the early 2020s). Interpreted using the paper, the time point label stands for: pre-sensitization, week 0. Taken with the paper, the label for treatment or condition translates to: therapeutic diphenylcyclopropenone sensitization with weekly scalp DPC. Library preparation used RACE. Sequencing used a NextSeq 500. In-frame beta chains were kept once TCRdb had trimmed the public reads at Q25 with fastp and called clones with MiXCR. A single entry per CDR3 protein holds the most common genes and DNA from its merged rows. This sample lists 190,000 or so distinct CDR3 sequences; almost 30% were detected once. The top ten hold nearly 3% of the sample. Source: whole blood, taken in connection with sensitization to the hapten diphenylcyclopropenone (DPC). These receptors originate from a woman in her thirties with alopecia areata. Some clones in this sample may be carry-over from other donors' samples.

This chain links TRBV7-9 with TRBJ2-1; D possibly matches TRBD1 or TRBD2 (5 bases each). The V and J ends lost 5 bases and 4 bases respectively, with 9 bases between them. The CDR3 consists of 13 residues. Germline V gene sequence: CDR1 SEHNR, CDR2 FQNEAQ (reference sequence). CDR3 in amino acids: CASSPGTYNEQFF. The CDR3 region has the DNA TGTGCCAGCAGCCCGGGGACGTACAATGAGCAGTTCTTC.

This clonotype was detected only a few times. This chain links TRBV28 with TRBJ2-5, with a tentative D call TRBD2 (5 bases). CDR1 and CDR2 (germline): MDHEN, SYDVKM. V was clipped by 5 bases and J by 7 bases, with 17 bases between them. The CDR3 sequence is 14 residues long. The CDR3 loop reads CASSLFQASRTQYF. CDR3 in DNA: TGTGCCAGCAGTCTTTTTCAGGCTAGCAGGACCCAGTACTTC.